These 2 T cell receptor beta chains share one sample of origin, sequenced in a study of cytomegalovirus exposure and HLA in healthy donors. The PCR made use of 60 Vbeta and 13 Jbeta primers. Clones were sequenced by immunoSEQ multiplex PCR, and TCRdb holds only the in-frame ones, with some missing. The sample holds 160,000 or so clones, roughly 75% seen once. Source material: PBMCs. Receptors originate from a man aged 35-49 years in good health and CMV-seronegative.

The V and J genes are TRBV6-1 and TRBJ1-4; D might be TRBD1 (5 bases). V lost 4 bases and J 0 bases, leaving 18 bases between the germline ends. CDR1 and CDR2 (germline): MNHNS, SASEGT. This CDR3 has 18 amino acids. The CDR3 DNA follows: TGTGCCAGCAGTGGCATTCAGGGAAGGGGAACAACTAATGAAAAACTGTTTTTT. Residues: CASSGIQGRGTTNEKLFF.

The V call is TRBV9, the J call TRBJ2-2, with 7 bases aligning to TRBD1. Losses at the gene ends were 0 bases for V and 7 bases for J; bases not matched to a gene: 9. This CDR3 comprises 16 residues. Germline CDR1 reads SGDLS; CDR2 reads YYNGEE. CDR3 nucleotides: TGTGCCAGCAGCGTAGGAGGGACAGACCTCAGCGGGGAGCTGTTTTTT. Encoded protein: CASSVGGTDLSGELFF.